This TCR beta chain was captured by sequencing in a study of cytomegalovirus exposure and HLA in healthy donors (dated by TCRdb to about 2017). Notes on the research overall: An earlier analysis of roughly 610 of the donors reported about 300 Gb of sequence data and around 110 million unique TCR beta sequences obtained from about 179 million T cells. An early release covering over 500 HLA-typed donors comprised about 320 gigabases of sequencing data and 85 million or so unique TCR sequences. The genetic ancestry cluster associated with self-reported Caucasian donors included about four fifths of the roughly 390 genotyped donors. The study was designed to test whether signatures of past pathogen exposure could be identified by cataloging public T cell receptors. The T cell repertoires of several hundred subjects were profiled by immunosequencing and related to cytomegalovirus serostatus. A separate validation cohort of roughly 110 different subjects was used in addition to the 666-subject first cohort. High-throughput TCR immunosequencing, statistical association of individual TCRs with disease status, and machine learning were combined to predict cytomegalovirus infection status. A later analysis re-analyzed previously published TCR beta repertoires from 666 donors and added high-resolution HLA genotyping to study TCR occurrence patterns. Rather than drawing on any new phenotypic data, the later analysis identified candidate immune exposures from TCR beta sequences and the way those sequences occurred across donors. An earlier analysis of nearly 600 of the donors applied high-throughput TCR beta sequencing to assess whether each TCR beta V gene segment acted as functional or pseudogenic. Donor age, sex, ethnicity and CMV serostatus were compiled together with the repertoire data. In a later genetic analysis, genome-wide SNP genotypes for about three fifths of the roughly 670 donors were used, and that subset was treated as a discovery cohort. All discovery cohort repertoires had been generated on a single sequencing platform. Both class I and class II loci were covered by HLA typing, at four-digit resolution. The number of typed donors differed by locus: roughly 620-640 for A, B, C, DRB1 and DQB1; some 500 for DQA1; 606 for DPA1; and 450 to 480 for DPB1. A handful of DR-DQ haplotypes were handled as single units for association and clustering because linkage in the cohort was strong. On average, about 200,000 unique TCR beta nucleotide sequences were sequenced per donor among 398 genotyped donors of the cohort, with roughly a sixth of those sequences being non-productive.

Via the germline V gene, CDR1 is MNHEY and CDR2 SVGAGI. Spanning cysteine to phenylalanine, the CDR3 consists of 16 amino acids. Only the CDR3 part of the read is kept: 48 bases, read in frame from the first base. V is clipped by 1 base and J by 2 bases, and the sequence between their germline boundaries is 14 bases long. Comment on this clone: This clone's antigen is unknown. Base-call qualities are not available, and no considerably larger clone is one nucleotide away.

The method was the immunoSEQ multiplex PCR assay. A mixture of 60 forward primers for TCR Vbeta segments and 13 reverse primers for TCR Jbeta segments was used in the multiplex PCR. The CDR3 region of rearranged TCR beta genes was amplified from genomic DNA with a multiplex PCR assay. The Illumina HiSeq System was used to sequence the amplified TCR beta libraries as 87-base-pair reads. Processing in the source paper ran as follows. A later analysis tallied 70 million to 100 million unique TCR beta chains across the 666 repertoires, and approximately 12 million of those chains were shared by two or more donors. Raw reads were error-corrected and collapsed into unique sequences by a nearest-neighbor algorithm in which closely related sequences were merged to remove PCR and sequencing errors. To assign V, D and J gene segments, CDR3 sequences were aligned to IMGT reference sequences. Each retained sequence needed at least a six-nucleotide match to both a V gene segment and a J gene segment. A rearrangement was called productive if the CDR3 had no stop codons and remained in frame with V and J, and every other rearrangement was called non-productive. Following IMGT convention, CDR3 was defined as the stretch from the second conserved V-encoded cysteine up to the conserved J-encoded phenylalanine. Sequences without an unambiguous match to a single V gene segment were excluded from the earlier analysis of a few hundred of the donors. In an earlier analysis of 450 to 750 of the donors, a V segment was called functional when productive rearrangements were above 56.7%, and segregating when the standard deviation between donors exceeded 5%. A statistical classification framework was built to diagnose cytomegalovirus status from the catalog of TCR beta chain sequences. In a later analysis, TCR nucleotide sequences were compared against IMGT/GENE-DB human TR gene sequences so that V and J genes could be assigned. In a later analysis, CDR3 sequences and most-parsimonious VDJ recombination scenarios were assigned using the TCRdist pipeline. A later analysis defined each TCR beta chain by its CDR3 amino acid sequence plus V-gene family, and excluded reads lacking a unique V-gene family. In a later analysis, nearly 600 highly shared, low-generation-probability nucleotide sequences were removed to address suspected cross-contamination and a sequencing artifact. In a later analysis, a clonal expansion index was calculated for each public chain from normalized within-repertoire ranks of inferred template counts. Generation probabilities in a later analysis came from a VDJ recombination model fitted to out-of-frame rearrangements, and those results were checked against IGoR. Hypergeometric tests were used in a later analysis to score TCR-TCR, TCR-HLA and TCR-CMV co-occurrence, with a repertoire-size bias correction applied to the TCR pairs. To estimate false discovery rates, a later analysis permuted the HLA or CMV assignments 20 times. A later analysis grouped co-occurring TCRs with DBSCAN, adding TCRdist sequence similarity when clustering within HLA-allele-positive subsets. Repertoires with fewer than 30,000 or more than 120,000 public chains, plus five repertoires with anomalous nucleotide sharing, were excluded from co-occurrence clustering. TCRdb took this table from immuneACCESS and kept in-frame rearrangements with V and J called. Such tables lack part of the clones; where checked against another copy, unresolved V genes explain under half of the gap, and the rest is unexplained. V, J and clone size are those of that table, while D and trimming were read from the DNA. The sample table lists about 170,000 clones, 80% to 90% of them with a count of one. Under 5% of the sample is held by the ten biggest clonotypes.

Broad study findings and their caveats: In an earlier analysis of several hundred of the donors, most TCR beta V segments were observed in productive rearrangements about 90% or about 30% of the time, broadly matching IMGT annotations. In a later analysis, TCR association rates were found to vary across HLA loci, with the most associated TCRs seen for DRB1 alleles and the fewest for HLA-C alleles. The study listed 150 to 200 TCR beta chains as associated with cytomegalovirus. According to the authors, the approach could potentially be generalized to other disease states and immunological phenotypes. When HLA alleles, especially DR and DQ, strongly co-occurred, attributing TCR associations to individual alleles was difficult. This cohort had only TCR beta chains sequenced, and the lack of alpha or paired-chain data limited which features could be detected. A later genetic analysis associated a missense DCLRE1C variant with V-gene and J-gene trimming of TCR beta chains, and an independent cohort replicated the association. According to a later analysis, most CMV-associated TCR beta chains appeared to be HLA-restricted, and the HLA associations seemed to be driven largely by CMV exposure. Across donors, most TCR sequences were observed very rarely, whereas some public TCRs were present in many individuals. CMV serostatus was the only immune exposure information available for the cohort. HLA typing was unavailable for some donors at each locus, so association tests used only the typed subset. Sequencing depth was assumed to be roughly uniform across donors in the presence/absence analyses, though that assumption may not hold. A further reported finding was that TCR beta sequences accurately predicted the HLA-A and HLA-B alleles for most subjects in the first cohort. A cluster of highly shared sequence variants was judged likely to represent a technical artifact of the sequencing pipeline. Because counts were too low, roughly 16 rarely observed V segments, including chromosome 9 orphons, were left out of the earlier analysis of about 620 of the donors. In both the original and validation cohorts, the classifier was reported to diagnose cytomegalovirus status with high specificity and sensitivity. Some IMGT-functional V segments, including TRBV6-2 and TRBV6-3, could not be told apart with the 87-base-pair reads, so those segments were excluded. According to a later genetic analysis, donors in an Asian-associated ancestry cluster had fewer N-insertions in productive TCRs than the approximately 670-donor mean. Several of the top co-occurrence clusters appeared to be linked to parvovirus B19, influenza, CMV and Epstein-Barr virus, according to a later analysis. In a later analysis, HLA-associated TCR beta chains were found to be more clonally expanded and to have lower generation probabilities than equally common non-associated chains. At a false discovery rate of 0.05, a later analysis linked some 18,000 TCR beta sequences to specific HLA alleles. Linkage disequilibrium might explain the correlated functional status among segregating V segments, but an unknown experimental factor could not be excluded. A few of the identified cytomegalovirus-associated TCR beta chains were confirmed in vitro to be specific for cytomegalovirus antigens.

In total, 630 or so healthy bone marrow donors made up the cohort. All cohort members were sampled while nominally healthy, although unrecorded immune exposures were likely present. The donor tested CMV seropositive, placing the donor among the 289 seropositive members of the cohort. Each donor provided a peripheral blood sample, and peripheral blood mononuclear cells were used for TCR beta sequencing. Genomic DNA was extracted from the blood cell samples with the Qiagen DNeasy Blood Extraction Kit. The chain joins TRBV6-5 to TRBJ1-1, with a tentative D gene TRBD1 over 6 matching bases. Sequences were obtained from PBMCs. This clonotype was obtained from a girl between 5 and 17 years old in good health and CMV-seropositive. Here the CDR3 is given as CASSYLPGAQNTEAFF. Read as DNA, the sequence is TGTGCCAGCAGTTACTTGCCAGGGGCGCAAAACACTGAAGCTTTCTTT.